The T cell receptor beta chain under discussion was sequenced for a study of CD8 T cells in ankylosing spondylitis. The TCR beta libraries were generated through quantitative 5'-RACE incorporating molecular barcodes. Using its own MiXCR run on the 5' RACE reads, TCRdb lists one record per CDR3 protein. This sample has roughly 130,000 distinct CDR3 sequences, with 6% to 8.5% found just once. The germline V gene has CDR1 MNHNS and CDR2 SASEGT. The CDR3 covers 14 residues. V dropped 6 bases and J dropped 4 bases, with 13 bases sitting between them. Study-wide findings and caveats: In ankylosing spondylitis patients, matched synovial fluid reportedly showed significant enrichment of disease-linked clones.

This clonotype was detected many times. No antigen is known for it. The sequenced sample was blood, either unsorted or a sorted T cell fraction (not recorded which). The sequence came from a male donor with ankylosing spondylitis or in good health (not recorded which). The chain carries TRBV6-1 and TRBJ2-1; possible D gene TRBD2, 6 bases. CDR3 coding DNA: TGTGCCAGCAGCTTCGCGGAGGGATACAATGAGCAGTTCTTC. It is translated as CASSFAEGYNEQFF.